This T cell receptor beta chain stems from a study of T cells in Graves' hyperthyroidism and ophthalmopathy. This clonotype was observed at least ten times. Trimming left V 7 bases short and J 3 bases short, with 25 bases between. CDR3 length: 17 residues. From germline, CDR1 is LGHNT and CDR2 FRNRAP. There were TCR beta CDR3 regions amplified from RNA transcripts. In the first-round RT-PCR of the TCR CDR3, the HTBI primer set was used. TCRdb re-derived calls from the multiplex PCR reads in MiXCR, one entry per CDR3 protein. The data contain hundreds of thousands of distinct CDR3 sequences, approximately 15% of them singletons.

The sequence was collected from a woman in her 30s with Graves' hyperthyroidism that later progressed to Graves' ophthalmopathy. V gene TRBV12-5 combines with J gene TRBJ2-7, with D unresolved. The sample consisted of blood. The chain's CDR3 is CASAPALTTDFFYEQYF. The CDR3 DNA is TGTGCTAGTGCGCCGGCACTCACAACCGACTTCTTCTACGAGCAGTACTTC.